These T cell receptor beta chains were read from a single sample in a study of cytomegalovirus exposure and HLA in healthy donors. Profiling relied on immunoSEQ multiplex PCR, and the TCRdb table lists in-frame clones only, not all of them. The sample has 90,000 to 150,000 clones; about three quarters are singletons. Sequencing input: PBMCs. The receptors were gathered from a female donor in good health and CMV-seronegative. Each CDR3 is given with its conserved first and last residue. A D gene is named only where the DNA matches it firmly. Part of the rows lack a size; the others show once, few, many or a class for expanded clones.

J gene | D gene | V gene | clone size | CDR3 DNA | CDR3 protein
TRBJ2-7 | NA | TRBV10-3 | NA | TGTGCCATCAGTGAGACGGACACCCGCTCCTACGAGCAGTACTTC | CAISETDTRSYEQYF
TRBJ1-4 | NA | TRBV27 | NA | TGTGCCAGCAGTTCACAGGGTCGAACTAATGAAAAACTGTTTTTT | CASSSQGRTNEKLFF
TRBJ1-1 | NA | TRBV10-3 | NA | TGTGCCATCAGTGAGTCACTAACAGGGAACACTGAAGCTTTCTTT | CAISESLTGNTEAFF
TRBJ1-2 | NA | TRBV5-1 | NA | TGCGCCAGCAACCCAACCGGGGGCTATGGCTACACCTTC | CASNPTGGYGYTF
TRBJ1-2 | NA | TRBV6-5 | NA | TGTGCCAGCAGTTATTCAGCAGGCACCACCGGCTACACCTTC | CASSYSAGTTGYTF
TRBJ1-1 | NA | TRBV9 | once | TGTGCCAGCAGCGTAGGAGTGGGCATGAACACTGAAGCTTTCTTT | CASSVGVGMNTEAFF
TRBJ1-1 | TRBD1 | TRBV2 | NA | TGTGCCAGCAGCCTGACAGGGGGAGGGGGAACTGAAGCTTTCTTT | CASSLTGGGGTEAFF
TRBJ1-6 | NA | TRBV4-3 | NA | TGCGCCAGCAGCCAAGAAAGAACTTCAAATTCACCCCTCCACTTT | CASSQERTSNSPLHF
TRBJ2-1 | NA | TRBV4-1 | NA | TGCGCCAGCAGCCAGATATTAGATGAGCAGTTCTTC | CASSQILDEQFF
TRBJ1-5 | TRBD1 | TRBV30 | NA | TGTGCCTGGAGTGTAGGGACAGGGGATCAGCCCCAGCATTTT | CAWSVGTGDQPQHF
TRBJ1-1 | TRBD1 | TRBV6-5 | NA | TGTGCCAGCAGTTACTGGGGAACAGGGGGGAACACTGAAGCTTTCTTT | CASSYWGTGGNTEAFF
TRBJ1-5 | NA | TRBV18 | few | TGTGCCAGCTCACCACAGGACAGTGGCATGCCCCAGCATTTT | CASSPQDSGMPQHF
TRBJ1-5 | NA | TRBV28 | NA | TGTGCCAGCCTCCAGCAGGCGTTCGGGCCCCAGCATTTT | CASLQQAFGPQHF
TRBJ2-5 | TRBD2 | TRBV5-1 | NA | TGCGCCAGCAGCCTGGGGAGTAGCGGGGGACCCCGGACCCAGTACTTC | CASSLGSSGGPRTQYF
TRBJ2-2 | TRBD2 | TRBV5-4 | NA | TGTGCCAGCAGCCTCAGCGGGGGACACACCGGGGAGCTGTTTTTT | CASSLSGGHTGELFF
TRBJ2-1 | TRBD2 | TRBV19 | NA | TGTGCCAGTAGTATAGGGTTTCGTAGCGGGGGACCTACTTACAATGAGCAGTTCTTC | CASSIGFRSGGPTYNEQFF
TRBJ2-7 | TRBD2 | TRBV28 | NA | TGTGCCAGCAGTTCGATGACTAGCGGGGGCATGTACGAGCAGTACTTC | CASSSMTSGGMYEQYF
TRBJ1-5 | TRBD1 | TRBV2 | NA | TGTGCCAGCAGTTTGGACAGGGGGCAAGGTCAGCCCCAGCATTTT | CASSLDRGQGQPQHF
TRBJ2-5 | NA | TRBV5-5 | NA | TGTGCCAGCAGCTTGGCTGGGGGGGAGACCCAGTACTTC | CASSLAGGETQYF
TRBJ2-7 | NA | TRBV27 | NA | NA | CASSILVGRILPSYEQYF
TRBJ2-3 | TRBD2 | TRBV11-2 | NA | TGTGCCAGCAGCTTAGCACTGACTAGCGGGGGGCAGACAGATACGCAGTATTTT | CASSLALTSGGQTDTQYF
TRBJ2-5 | TRBD2 | TRBV7-2 | NA | TGTGCCAGCAGCTTATCTACTAGCGGGGGGCCCAAACAAGAGACCCAGTACTTC | CASSLSTSGGPKQETQYF
TRBJ2-1 | TRBD2 | TRBV4-1 | NA | TGCGCCAGCAGCCCGGGGGGGGGTTCCTACAATGAGCAGTTCTTC | CASSPGGGSYNEQFF
TRBJ2-5 | NA | TRBV7-8 | NA | TGTGCCAGCAGCTTAAGTGACTATGAGACCCAGTACTTC | CASSLSDYETQYF
TRBJ2-3 | NA | TRBV6-1 | NA | TGTGCCAGCAGTGCCGTCGTGGATACGCAGTATTTT | CASSAVVDTQYF
TRBJ1-4 | NA | TRBV13 | NA | TGTGCCAGCAGCTTAGGGGGCCAAGAAAAACTGTTTTTT | CASSLGGQEKLFF
TRBJ2-2 | NA | TRBV11-2 | NA | TGTGCCAGCAGCCCCTCAGGGTCGAACACCGGGGAGCTGTTTTTT | CASSPSGSNTGELFF
TRBJ1-6 | TRBD1 | TRBV7-2 | NA | TGTGCCAGCAGCCCAGGACAGGGGGCGGGTGTTTCACCCCTCCACTTT | CASSPGQGAGVSPLHF
TRBJ1-4 | TRBD1 | TRBV14 | NA | TGTGCCAGCAGCCCCACCGGGACAGTTCATGAAAAACTGTTTTTT | CASSPTGTVHEKLFF
TRBJ2-7 | NA | TRBV18 | NA | TGTGCCAGCTCACCTGCCGGGTCCTACGGGGACGAGCAGTACTTC | CASSPAGSYGDEQYF
TRBJ2-5 | NA | TRBV19 | NA | TGTGCCAGTAGTGTCGACAACCAGCAAGAGACCCAGTACTTC | CASSVDNQQETQYF
TRBJ2-1 | TRBD2 | TRBV11-1 | NA | TGTGCCAGCAGCACCCACAGCGGGGGGATTTACAATGAGCAGTTCTTC | CASSTHSGGIYNEQFF
TRBJ1-6 | TRBD1 | TRBV5-1 | NA | TGCGCCAGCGCAGATGACAGGGGATCGAATAATTCACCCCTCCACTTT | CASADDRGSNNSPLHF
TRBJ2-6 | NA | TRBV30 | NA | TGTGCCTGGAGCACCAGCTCTGGGGCCAACGTCCTGACTTTC | CAWSTSSGANVLTF
TRBJ1-3 | TRBD1 | TRBV28 | NA | TGTGCCAGCGCAATGGGACAGGGGGCGAAGGGAAACACCATATATTTT | CASAMGQGAKGNTIYF
TRBJ2-5 | TRBD2 | TRBV11-2 | NA | TGTGCCAGCAGCTTAGTGGGCGGGGGGAAGACCCAGTACTTC | CASSLVGGGKTQYF
TRBJ1-4 | NA | TRBV5-6 | NA | TGTGCCAGCAGCGCCCAGACCCAACGGGGTGAAAAACTGTTTTTT | CASSAQTQRGEKLFF
TRBJ1-4 | TRBD1 | TRBV7-9 | NA | TGTGCCAGCAGTTATACGACAGGGCTTAATGAAAAACTGTTTTTT | CASSYTTGLNEKLFF
TRBJ1-5 | NA | TRBV6-1 | NA | TGTGCCAGCAGCCTGATGACAGGCCCCCTGTGGCCCCAGCATTTT | CASSLMTGPLWPQHF
TRBJ1-4 | NA | TRBV7-8 | NA | TGTGCCAGCAGCTTACAGGCGACAACTAATGAAAAACTGTTTTTT | CASSLQATTNEKLFF
TRBJ1-5 | NA | TRBV6-1 | NA | TGTGCCAGCAGTGTAGGATCGGCGGGTGGCAATCAGCCCCAGCATTTT | CASSVGSAGGNQPQHF
TRBJ2-7 | NA | TRBV4-2 | few | TGTGCCAGCAGCCCCTCCGATGGACAGACCTACGAGCAGTACTTC | CASSPSDGQTYEQYF
TRBJ2-7 | NA | TRBV7-2 | NA | TGTGCCAGCAGCTTTGGCTCGAGGGCCTACGAGCAGTACTTC | CASSFGSRAYEQYF